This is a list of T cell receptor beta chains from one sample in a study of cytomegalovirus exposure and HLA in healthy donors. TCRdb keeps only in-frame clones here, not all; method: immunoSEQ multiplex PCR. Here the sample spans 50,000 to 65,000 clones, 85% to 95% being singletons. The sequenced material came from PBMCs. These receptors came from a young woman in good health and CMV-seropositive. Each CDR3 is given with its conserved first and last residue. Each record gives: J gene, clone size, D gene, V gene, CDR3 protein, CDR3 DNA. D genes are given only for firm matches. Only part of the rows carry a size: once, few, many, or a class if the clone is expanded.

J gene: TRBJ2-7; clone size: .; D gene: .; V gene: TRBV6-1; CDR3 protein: CASFPFGPGEEQYF; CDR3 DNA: TGTGCCAGCTTCCCTTTTGGACCCGGGGAAGAGCAGTACTTC
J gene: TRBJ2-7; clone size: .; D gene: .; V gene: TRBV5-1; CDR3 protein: CASSSTGRYYEQYF; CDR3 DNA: TGCGCCAGCAGCTCCACAGGGCGATACTACGAGCAGTACTTC
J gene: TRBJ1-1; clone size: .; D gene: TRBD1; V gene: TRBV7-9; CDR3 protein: CASGTSDRAPEAFF; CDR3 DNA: TGTGCCAGTGGCACCAGCGACAGGGCCCCTGAAGCTTTCTTT
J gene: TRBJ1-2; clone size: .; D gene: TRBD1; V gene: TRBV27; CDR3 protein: CASSGTGPGYTF; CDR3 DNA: TGTGCCAGCAGTGGGACAGGGCCCGGCTACACCTTC
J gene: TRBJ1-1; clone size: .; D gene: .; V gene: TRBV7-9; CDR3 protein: CASSPSMGAAEAFF; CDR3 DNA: TGTGCCAGCAGCCCCTCTATGGGCGCTGCTGAAGCTTTCTTT
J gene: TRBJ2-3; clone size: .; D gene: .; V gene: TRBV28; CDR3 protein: CASSRRLASTDTQYF; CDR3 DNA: TGTGCCAGCAGCCGTCGACTGGCTAGCACAGATACGCAGTATTTT
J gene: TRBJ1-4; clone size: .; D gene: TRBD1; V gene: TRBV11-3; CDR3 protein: CASSPGTGINEKLFF; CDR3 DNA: TGTGCCAGCAGCCCCGGGACAGGGATCAATGAAAAACTGTTTTTT
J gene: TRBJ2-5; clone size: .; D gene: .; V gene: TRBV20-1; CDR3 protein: CSASRLETQYF; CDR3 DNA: TGCAGTGCTAGCAGGTTAGAGACCCAGTACTTC
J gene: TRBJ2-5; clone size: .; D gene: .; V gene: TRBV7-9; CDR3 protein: CASSVGPGMGQETQYF; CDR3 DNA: TGTGCCAGCAGCGTAGGCCCGGGGATGGGGCAAGAGACCCAGTACTTC
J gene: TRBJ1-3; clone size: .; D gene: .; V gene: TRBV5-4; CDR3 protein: CASSPFTGSGNTIYF; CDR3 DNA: TGTGCCAGCAGCCCCTTTACAGGATCTGGAAACACCATATATTTT
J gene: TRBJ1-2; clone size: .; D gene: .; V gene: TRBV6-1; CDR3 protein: CASRARGKTNYGYTF; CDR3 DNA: TGTGCCAGCAGAGCCCGGGGGAAGACTAACTATGGCTACACCTTC
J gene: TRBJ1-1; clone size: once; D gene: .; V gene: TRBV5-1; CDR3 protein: CASSLVGGGVTEAFF; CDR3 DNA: TGCGCCAGCAGCTTGGTTGGGGGCGGCGTCACTGAAGCTTTCTTT
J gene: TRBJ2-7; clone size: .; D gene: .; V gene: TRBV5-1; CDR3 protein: CASSLDVRGSYEQYF; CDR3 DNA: TGCGCCAGCAGCTTGGACGTACGGGGCTCCTACGAGCAGTACTTC
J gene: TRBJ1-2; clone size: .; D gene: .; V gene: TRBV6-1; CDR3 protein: CASRRAGLDGYTF; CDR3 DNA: TGTGCCAGCAGGAGGGCGGGGTTGGATGGCTACACCTTC
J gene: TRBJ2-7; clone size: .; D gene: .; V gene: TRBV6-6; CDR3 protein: CASSPLDEQYF; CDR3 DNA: TGTGCCAGCAGTCCCCTTGACGAGCAGTACTTC
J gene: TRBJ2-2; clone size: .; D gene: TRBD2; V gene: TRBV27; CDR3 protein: CASSLSLAGDKLFF; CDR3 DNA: TGTGCCAGCAGTTTATCACTAGCGGGAGATAAGCTGTTTTTT
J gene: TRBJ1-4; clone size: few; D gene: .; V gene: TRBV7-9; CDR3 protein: CASSLASSTNEKLFF; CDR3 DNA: TGTGCCAGCAGCTTAGCATCGTCAACTAATGAAAAACTGTTTTTT
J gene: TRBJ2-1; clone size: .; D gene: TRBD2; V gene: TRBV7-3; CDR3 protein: CASSFSSGAYNEQFF; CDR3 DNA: TGTGCCAGCAGCTTCTCTAGCGGGGCGTACAATGAGCAGTTCTTC
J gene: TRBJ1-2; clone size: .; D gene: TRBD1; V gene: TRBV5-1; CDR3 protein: CASSLASGGAGGGYTF; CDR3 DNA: TGCGCCAGCAGCTTGGCCTCAGGGGGCGCCGGCGGGGGCTACACCTTC
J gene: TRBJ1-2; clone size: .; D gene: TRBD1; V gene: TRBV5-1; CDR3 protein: CASSAGQGSGYTF; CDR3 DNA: TGCGCCAGCAGCGCCGGACAGGGGTCTGGCTACACCTTC
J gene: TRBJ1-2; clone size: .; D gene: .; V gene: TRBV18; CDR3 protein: CASSPAKQGGYTF; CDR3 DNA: TGTGCCAGCTCACCCGCGAAGCAGGGGGGCTACACCTTC
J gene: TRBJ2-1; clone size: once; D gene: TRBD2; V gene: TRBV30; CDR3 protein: CAWSGGLVLNEQFF; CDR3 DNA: TGTGCCTGGAGTGGGGGACTAGTCCTCAATGAGCAGTTCTTC
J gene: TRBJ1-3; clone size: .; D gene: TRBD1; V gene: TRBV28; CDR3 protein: CASSRTGLSDTIYF; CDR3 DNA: TGTGCCAGCAGCAGGACAGGCCTAAGTGACACCATATATTTT
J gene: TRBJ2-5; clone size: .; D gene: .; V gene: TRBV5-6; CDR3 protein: CASSPTVPGAEETQYF; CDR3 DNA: TGTGCCAGCAGCCCCACGGTCCCAGGGGCGGAGGAGACCCAGTACTTC
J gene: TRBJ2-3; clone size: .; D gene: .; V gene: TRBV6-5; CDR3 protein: CASSYLGSGPDTQYF; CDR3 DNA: TGTGCCAGCAGTTACTTGGGTAGCGGACCAGATACGCAGTATTTT
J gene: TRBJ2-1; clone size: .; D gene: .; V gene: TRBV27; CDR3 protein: CASSLGGSSFNEQFF; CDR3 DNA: TGTGCCAGCAGTTTAGGGGGGAGTTCATTCAATGAGCAGTTCTTC
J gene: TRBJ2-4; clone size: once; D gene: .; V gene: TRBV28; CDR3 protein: CASSLWRQAKNIQYF; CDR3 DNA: TGTGCCAGCAGCCTGTGGCGGCAGGCCAAAAACATTCAGTACTTC
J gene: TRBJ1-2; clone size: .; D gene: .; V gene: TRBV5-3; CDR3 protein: CARSNRAGYTF; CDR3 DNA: TGTGCCAGAAGCAACAGGGCTGGCTACACCTTC
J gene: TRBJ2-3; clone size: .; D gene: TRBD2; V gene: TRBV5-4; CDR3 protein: CASRTSGATDTQYF; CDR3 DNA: TGTGCCAGCAGAACTAGCGGGGCAACAGATACGCAGTATTTT
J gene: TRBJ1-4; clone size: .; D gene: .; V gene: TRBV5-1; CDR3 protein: CASSLEGDTTQKLFF; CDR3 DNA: TGCGCCAGCAGCTTGGAGGGGGACACCACCCAAAAACTGTTTTTT
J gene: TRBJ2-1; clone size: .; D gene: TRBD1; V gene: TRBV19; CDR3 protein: CASIPRDRGRSNEQFF; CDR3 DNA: TGTGCCAGTATCCCCCGGGACAGGGGCCGTAGCAATGAGCAGTTCTTC
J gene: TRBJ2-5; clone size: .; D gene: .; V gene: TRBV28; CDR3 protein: CASSFMGGRQETQYF; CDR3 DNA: TGTGCCAGCAGCTTTATGGGGGGGCGTCAAGAGACCCAGTACTTC
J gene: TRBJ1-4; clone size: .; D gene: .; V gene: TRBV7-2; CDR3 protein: CASSYPTGFTNEKLFF; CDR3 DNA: TGTGCCAGCAGCTATCCTACAGGGTTTACTAATGAAAAACTGTTTTTT
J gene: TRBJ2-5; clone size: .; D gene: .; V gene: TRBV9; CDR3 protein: CASSVGTQQETQYF; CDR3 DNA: TGTGCCAGCAGCGTCGGGACTCAGCAAGAGACCCAGTACTTC
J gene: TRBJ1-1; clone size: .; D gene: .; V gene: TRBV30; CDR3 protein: CAWSWTGMDTEAFF; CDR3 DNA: TGTGCCTGGAGCTGGACGGGGATGGATACTGAAGCTTTCTTT
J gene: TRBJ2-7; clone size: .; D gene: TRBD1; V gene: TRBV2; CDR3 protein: CASSLTGFSAYEQYF; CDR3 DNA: TGTGCCAGCAGTTTGACAGGGTTCTCCGCTTACGAGCAGTACTTC
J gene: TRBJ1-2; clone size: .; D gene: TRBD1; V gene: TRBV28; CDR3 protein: CASHDRAYGYTF; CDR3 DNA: TGTGCCAGCCACGACAGGGCCTATGGCTACACCTTC
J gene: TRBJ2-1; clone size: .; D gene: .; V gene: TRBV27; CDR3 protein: CASLAGGDNEQFF; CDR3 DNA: TGTGCCAGCCTTGCGGGCGGAGACAATGAGCAGTTCTTC
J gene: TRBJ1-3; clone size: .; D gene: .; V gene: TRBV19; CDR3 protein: CASKVGVSGNTIYF; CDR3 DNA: TGTGCCAGTAAGGTCGGAGTTTCTGGAAACACCATATATTTT
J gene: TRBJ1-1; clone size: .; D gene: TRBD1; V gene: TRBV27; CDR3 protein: CASSLSQGGEAFF; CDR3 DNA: TGTGCCAGCAGTCTCTCCCAGGGGGGAGAAGCTTTCTTT
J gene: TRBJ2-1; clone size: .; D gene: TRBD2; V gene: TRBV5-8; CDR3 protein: CASSLVRDYPSSDNEQFF; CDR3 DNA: TGTGCCAGCAGCTTAGTGCGGGACTATCCATCTTCGGACAATGAGCAGTTCTTC
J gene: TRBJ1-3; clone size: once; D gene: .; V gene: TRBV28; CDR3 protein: CASSLAPSGSSGNTIYF; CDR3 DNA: TGTGCCAGCAGTCTTGCGCCGTCTGGGAGCTCTGGAAACACCATATATTTT
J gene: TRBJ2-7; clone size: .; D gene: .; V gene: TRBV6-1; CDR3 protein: CASKGTQTSEQYF; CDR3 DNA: TGTGCCAGCAAAGGGACACAGACCTCGGAGCAGTACTTC
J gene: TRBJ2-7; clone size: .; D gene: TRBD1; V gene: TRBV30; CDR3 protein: CAWSGTVVSYEQYF; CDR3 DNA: TGTGCCTGGAGCGGGACAGTAGTCTCCTACGAGCAGTACTTC
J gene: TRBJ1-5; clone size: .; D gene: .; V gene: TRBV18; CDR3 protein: CASSPGTGNQPQHF; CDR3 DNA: TGTGCCAGCTCACCAGGAACAGGGAATCAGCCCCAGCATTTT
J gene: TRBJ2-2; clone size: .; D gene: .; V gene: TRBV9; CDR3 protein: CASSVGAGTNTGELFF; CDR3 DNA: TGTGCCAGCAGCGTAGGTGCCGGGACGAACACCGGGGAGCTGTTTTTT